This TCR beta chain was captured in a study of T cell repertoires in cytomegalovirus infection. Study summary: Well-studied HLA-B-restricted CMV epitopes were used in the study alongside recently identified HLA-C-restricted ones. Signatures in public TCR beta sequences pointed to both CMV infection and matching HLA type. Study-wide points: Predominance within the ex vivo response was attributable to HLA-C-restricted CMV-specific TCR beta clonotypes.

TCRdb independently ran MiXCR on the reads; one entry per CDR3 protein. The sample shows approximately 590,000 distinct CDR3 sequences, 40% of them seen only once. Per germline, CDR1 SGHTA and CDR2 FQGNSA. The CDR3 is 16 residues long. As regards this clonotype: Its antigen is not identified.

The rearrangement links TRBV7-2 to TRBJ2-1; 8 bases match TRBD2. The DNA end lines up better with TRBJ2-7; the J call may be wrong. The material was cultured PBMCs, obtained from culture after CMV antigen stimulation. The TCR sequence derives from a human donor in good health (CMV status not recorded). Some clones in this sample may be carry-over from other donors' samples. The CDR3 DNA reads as TGTGCCAGCAGCCGATGGACTAGCCCGGGACACAATGAGCAGTACTTC. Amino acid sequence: CASSRWTSPGHNEQYF.